The clone carrying this T cell receptor (beta chain) was observed once. What it binds is not known. Samples with a second dose at about 4 or about 12 weeks were pooled together. Measured with immunoSEQ multiplex PCR; TCRdb has only the in-frame clones, and not every one. The data show over 130,000 clones, roughly 91% seen once. The V end was cut by 4 bases, the J end by 0 bases, with 11 bases between. Per the germline V gene, CDR1 is SGHDT and CDR2 is YYEEEE. The CDR3 is made up of 15 amino acids. These data originate in a study of T cell responses to AZD1222 COVID-19 vaccine. Points from the study as a whole: The donor group comprised mostly white British people and more females; the analysis possibly underestimated clonal diversity. Among spike-specific TCRs, nearly half reportedly target unmutated variant regions. Rises in breadth and depth of Spike-specific TCRs came after two AZD1222 doses.

The chain is built from TRBV5-6 and TRBJ1-5, with D possibly matching TRBD1 (5 bases). This TCR was recovered from an adult who received the AZD1222 COVID-19 vaccine. This sample comprised peripheral blood, obtained 28 days after the second AZD1222 dose. The CDR3 DNA is TGTGCCAGCAGCCCCAGGGAATATAGCAATCAGCCCCAGCATTTT. Amino acid sequence: CASSPREYSNQPQHF.